A single sample gave rise to the 30 T cell receptor beta chains below, sequenced in a study of blood T cell repertoires in COVID-19. Using immunoSEQ multiplex PCR, the repertoire was profiled, and TCRdb retains in-frame clones only, with some absent. The sample contains about 93,000 clones, 90% of which appear only once. Sequenced input: peripheral blood. These receptors were obtained from a human donor with active COVID-19. The donor label of this sample is uncertain.

This chain links TRBV24-1 with TRBJ2-7; 7 bases agree with TRBD1. V gave up 3 bases and J gave up 7 bases; unmatched junction bases: 8. The CDR3 has 14 residues. Germline CDR1 KGHDR, CDR2 SFDVKD. The CDR3 DNA reads TGTGCCACCAGTGATGGAGACAGGGCGGGTGAGCAGTACTTC. It translates to CATSDGDRAGEQYF.

The chain uses TRBV7-9 and TRBJ1-2, with 8 bases identical to TRBD1. The CDR3 runs to 19 residues. Losses at the gene ends were 7 bases for V and 4 bases for J; bases not matched to a gene: 23. Per germline, CDR1 SEHNR and CDR2 FQNEAQ (reference sequence). This chain's CDR3 is CASNKGDRGPYIGSYGYTF. CDR3 in DNA: TGTGCCAGCAATAAGGGAGACAGGGGCCCCTATATCGGGTCCTATGGCTACACCTTC.

In this sample, this clone turned up once. The chain couples TRBV2 to TRBJ1-1, with D uncertain. CDR1 is SNHLY, CDR2 FYNNEI, per germline. This CDR3 is 14 amino acids long. The V and J ends lost 3 bases and 4 bases respectively, with 12 bases between them. Here the CDR3 DNA reads TGTGCCAGCAGTGAGGTCGGGGAGGGCACTGAAGCTTTCTTT. This translates into CASSEVGEGTEAFF.

The chain is built from TRBV11-2 and TRBJ1-1; D is perhaps TRBD1 (5 bases). V was shortened by 5 bases and J by 0 bases, with 10 bases between the two germline ends. CDR1 and CDR2 (germline): SGHAT, FQNNGV. The CDR3 length is 14 residues. The CDR3: CASSRQIMNTEAFF. DNA of the CDR3: TGTGCCAGCAGCCGACAGATTATGAACACTGAAGCTTTCTTT. The full variable domain, completed using reference TRBV11-2 and TRBJ1-1, is EAGVAQSPRYKIIEKRQSVAFWCNPISGHATLYWYQQILGQGPKLLIQFQNNGVVDDSQLPKDRFSAERLKGVDSTLKIQPAKLEDSAVYLCASSRQIMNTEAFFGQGTRLTVV.

The sample holds a few counts of this clone. This chain uses TRBV11-2 with TRBJ1-4; D is possibly TRBD1 (6 bases). This CDR3 is built from 15 residues. Germline CDR1 SGHAT, CDR2 FQNNGV. Trimming pared 5 bases from V and 6 bases from J, leaving 16 bases between. The CDR3 DNA sequence: TGTGCCAGCAGCCCTACAGGGTATTACGATGAAAAACTGTTTTTT. Protein sequence: CASSPTGYYDEKLFF.

The chain carries TRBV12-3 or TRBV12-4 and TRBJ1-2; D might be TRBD1 (5 bases). CDR3 length equals 13 residues. The germline V and J ends were trimmed by 5 bases and 3 bases, with 10 bases remaining between them. CDR3 nucleotides: TGTGCCAGCAGTCCAGGGAACGACTATGGCTACACCTTC. Its protein product is CASSPGNDYGYTF.

This chain joins TRBV6-4 and TRBJ2-5; TRBD2 matches 12 bases. Losses at the gene ends were 1 base for V and 2 bases for J; bases not matched to a gene: 5. In germline, CDR1 is MRHNA, CDR2 SNTAGT. This CDR3 spans 17 amino acids. The CDR3 loop reads CASSDFRTSGDQETQYF. CDR3 sequence (DNA): TGTGCCAGCAGTGACTTCCGGACTAGCGGGGATCAAGAGACCCAGTACTTC.

This clone was counted once. The chain has TRBV5-4 and TRBJ2-7, with a weak D call TRBD2 (6 bases). The V end lost 1 base, the J end lost 7 bases, and 15 bases lay between the germline ends. CDR1 is SGHNT and CDR2 is YYREEE in the germline V gene (reference sequence). The CDR3 is made up of 14 amino acids. The CDR3 DNA follows: TGTGCCAGCAGCTTGAGTCAGGGACTTAGAGAGCAGTACTTC. Translating gives CASSLSQGLREQYF.

The rearrangement uses TRBV5-8 and TRBJ2-7; D call uncertain. Looked up from germline, CDR1 is SGHTS and CDR2 is YDEGEE. The CDR3 extends over 12 amino acids. V was trimmed by 4 bases and J by 3 bases, leaving 8 bases between them. CDR3 bases: TGTGCCAGCAGCCCGGGTGGCTACGAGCAGTACTTC. This sequence encodes CASSPGGYEQYF.

The V call is TRBV30, the J call TRBJ1-5; tentative D call: TRBD1 (5 bases). V was shortened by 0 bases and J by 4 bases, with 10 bases between the two germline ends. The CDR3 has 14 residues. The germline CDR1 and CDR2 sequences are GTSNPN and SVGIG (reference sequence). The CDR3 region is CAWSVFRGNQPQHF. CDR3 DNA sequence: TGTGCCTGGAGTGTTTTTAGGGGAAATCAGCCCCAGCATTTT. The variable domain in full, completed from reference TRBV30 and TRBJ1-5, reads SQTIHQWPATLVQPVGSPLSLECTVEGTSNPNLYWYRQAAGRGLQLLFYSVGIGQISSEVPQNLSASRPQDRQFILSSKKLLLSDSGFYLCAWSVFRGNQPQHFGDGTRLSIL.

The genes are TRBV6-5 and TRBJ2-3; D call uncertain. The V gene lost 2 bases and the J gene lost 2 bases, with 11 bases spanning the gap. Germline V gene sequence: CDR1 MNHEY, CDR2 SVGAGI. The CDR3 runs 15 residues. CDR3 DNA: TGTGCCAGCAGTTACACAGCATCCCACACAGATACGCAGTATTTT. It is translated as CASSYTASHTDTQYF.

The CDR3 region is CASSIGTGRGQPQHF. The CDR3 DNA is TGTGCCAGCAGCATAGGGACAGGGAGGGGTCAGCCCCAGCATTTT. The chain uses TRBV9 and TRBJ1-5, with 9 bases aligning to TRBD1. Germline V CDR1 and CDR2: SGDLS, YYNGEE. V lost 4 bases and J lost 6; bases outside the gene matches: 8. This CDR3 is built from 15 residues.

This chain uses TRBV28 with TRBJ1-2; D unclear. Germline CDR1 reads MDHEN; CDR2 reads SYDVKM. The ends were cut back, 1 base at V and 4 bases at J, with 13 bases in the middle. The CDR3 spans 15 residues. CDR3 residues: CASSLSKRRIYGYTF. CDR3 coding DNA: TGTGCCAGCAGTTTATCCAAAAGGAGAATCTATGGCTACACCTTC.

This clone was seen only once. The gene calls are TRBV10-3 and TRBJ2-7, with 7 positions matching TRBD2. The CDR3 consists of 12 residues. Germline V gene lookup returns CDR1 ENHRY and CDR2 SYGVKD. V dropped 6 bases and J dropped 2; count of bases not matched to a gene: 1. The CDR3 here is CAIRGGAYEQYF. For the CDR3, the DNA is TGTGCCATCAGGGGAGGGGCCTACGAGCAGTACTTC.

The genes are TRBV2 and TRBJ2-3; D is perhaps TRBD1 (5 bases). Germline assignment: CDR1 SNHLY and CDR2 FYNNEI. This CDR3 region has 11 residues. The ends were cut back, 7 bases at V and 13 bases at J, with 15 bases in the middle. CDR3 nucleotides: TGTGCCAGCACCCGTGAGGACATTAAGTATTTT. Protein: CASTREDIKYF.

This clone was found once. The chain recombines TRBV19 with TRBJ1-5; the match to TRBD1 covers 7 bases. CDR3 length equals 15 residues. Per germline, CDR1 LNHDA and CDR2 SQIVND (reference sequence). V gave up 9 bases and J gave up 2 bases; unmatched junction bases: 10. CDR3 sequence reads: CASQGGRGGNQPQHF. The CDR3, as DNA: TGTGCCAGCCAGGGGGGACGGGGTGGCAATCAGCCCCAGCATTTT.

The chain combines TRBV18 with TRBJ2-3; a weak D match, TRBD1 (6 bases). This CDR3 region has 15 residues. Trimming removed 2 bases at V and 2 bases at J, with 11 bases between. CDR1 and CDR2 from the germline V gene are KGHSH and LQKENI. The CDR3 loop is CASSPTGYPTDTQYF. The CDR3 region has the DNA TGTGCCAGCTCACCAACAGGGTATCCCACAGATACGCAGTATTTT. Full variable domain (rest looked up from reference TRBV18 and TRBJ2-3): NAGVMQNPRHLVRRRGQEARLRCSPMKGHSHVYWYRQLPEEGLKFMVYLQKENIIDESGMPKERFSAEFPKEGPSILRIQQVVRGDSAAYFCASSPTGYPTDTQYFGPGTRLTVL.

The chain recombines TRBV5-1 with TRBJ1-1; D is uncertain. V was shortened by 4 bases and J by 2 bases, with 12 bases between the two germline ends. The CDR3 totals 14 residues. CDR1 is SGHRS and CDR2 is YFSETQ in the germline V gene. The CDR3 loop is CASSVTVSNTEAFF. Written as DNA, the CDR3 is TGCGCCAGCAGCGTAACGGTTTCCAACACTGAAGCTTTCTTT.

The rearrangement joins TRBV7-2 to TRBJ2-4; a weak D match, TRBD1 (6 bases). Germline lookup yields CDR1 SGHTA and CDR2 FQGNSA. There are 22 residues in the CDR3. V was trimmed by 0 bases and J by 0 bases, leaving 27 bases between them. The CDR3 region is CASSLALGGRTSALIAKNIQYF. For the CDR3, the DNA is TGTGCCAGCAGCTTAGCTCTTGGGGGCAGAACTAGTGCCCTAATAGCCAAAAACATTCAGTACTTC.

V usage is TRBV9 and J usage is TRBJ1-1, with D tentatively TRBD1 (5 bases). Trimming cost V 2 bases and J 2 bases, with 10 bases left between them. The CDR3 is made up of 14 amino acids. Looked up from germline, CDR1 is SGDLS and CDR2 is YYNGEE. The CDR3 DNA reads TGTGCCAGCAGCGTCTTCGGGGGAAACACTGAAGCTTTCTTT. Protein product: CASSVFGGNTEAFF.

V gene TRBV27 combines with J gene TRBJ2-7, with 8 bases that match TRBD1. Per the germline V gene, CDR1 is MNHEY and CDR2 is SMNVEV (reference sequence). CDR3 size: 13 residues. J gave up 3 bases and V 5 bases, and 3 bases lay outside the gene matches. The CDR3 DNA follows: TGTGCCAGCAGTACAGGGGGAGACTACGAGCAGTACTTC. Its protein is CASSTGGDYEQYF.

The rearrangement links TRBV7-3 to TRBJ2-3; TRBD2 matches 15 bases. V dropped 4 bases and J dropped 4; count of bases not matched to a gene: 6. Looked up from germline, CDR1 is SGHTA and CDR2 is FQGTGA. CDR3 size: 17 residues. The CDR3 DNA reads as TGTGCCAGCAGCTCCGGACTAGCGGGGGGGTATTCAGATACGCAGTATTTT. Translation: CASSSGLAGGYSDTQYF.

The chain employs TRBV5-4 and TRBJ1-1, with 9 bases identical to TRBD1. The CDR3 runs to 14 residues. Trimming at V came to 2 bases and at J to 5 bases, leaving 4 bases not matched to a gene. CDR1 is SGHNT, CDR2 YYREEE, per germline (reference sequence). CDR3 residues: CASSLQGARTEAFF. The CDR3 DNA reads as TGTGCCAGCAGCTTACAGGGGGCGCGAACTGAAGCTTTCTTT.

The chain recombines TRBV5-4 with TRBJ2-7; 12 bases line up with TRBD1. V gave up 3 bases and J gave up 4 bases; unmatched junction bases: 2. Germline V gene sequence: CDR1 SGHNT, CDR2 YYREEE (reference sequence). CDR3 length equals 14 residues. The CDR3 here is CASSWGQGAYEQYF. DNA for the CDR3: TGTGCCAGCAGCTGGGGACAGGGGGCGTACGAGCAGTACTTC.

V is TRBV19 and J is TRBJ1-2; TRBD1 might be the D (6 bases). V lost 3 bases to trimming and J lost 2 bases, with 13 bases between them. CDR3 length equals 15 residues. CDR1 LNHDA and CDR2 SQIVND come from the germline V gene (reference sequence). The CDR3 DNA sequence: TGTGCCAGTAGTATCTCGACAGGAAGAAACTATGGCTACACCTTC. Protein product: CASSISTGRNYGYTF.

As DNA, the CDR3 is TGTGCCAGCAGTAAAACCGGTCCCCCCTATGGCTACACCTTC. As protein: CASSKTGPPYGYTF. The chain links TRBV6-2 or TRBV6-3 to TRBJ1-2; D ambiguous. Deletions cut 5 bases from V and 4 bases from J, with 14 bases between. CDR3 size: 14 residues. CDR1 and CDR2 from the germline V gene are MNHEY and SVGEGT.

This chain links TRBV4-3 with TRBJ2-1; 8 nucleotides align to TRBD1. The V gene's germline CDR1 is LGHNA and CDR2 YSLEER. The CDR3 runs 17 residues. Losses at the gene ends were 1 base for V and 2 bases for J; bases not matched to a gene: 7. The CDR3 loop reads CASSQVSTGAAYNEQFF. The DNA for the CDR3 is TGCGCCAGCAGCCAAGTATCGACAGGGGCAGCCTACAATGAGCAGTTCTTC.

J is TRBJ2-5 and V is TRBV15; 8 bases map to TRBD2. Germline loops: CDR1 LNHNV, CDR2 YYDKDF (reference sequence). V dropped 1 base and J dropped 1; count of bases not matched to a gene: 5. The CDR3 is made up of 16 amino acids. CDR3 DNA: TGTGCCACCAGCAGAGCGCAAGGACTAGCCCAAGAGACCCAGTACTTC. Amino acids: CATSRAQGLAQETQYF.

The V call is TRBV4-1, the J call TRBJ1-2, with D possibly matching TRBD1 (5 bases). This CDR3 comprises 13 residues. Between the trimmed V and J ends, which lost 4 bases and 7 bases, there was a span of 13 bases. Germline V gene sequence: CDR1 MGHRA, CDR2 YSYEKL. CDR3 sequence: CASSRAGGGGYTF. Written as DNA, the CDR3 is TGCGCCAGCAGCCGTGCTGGGGGAGGTGGCTACACCTTC.

This sequence joins TRBV21-1 and TRBJ2-7; no check of the table's D call, TRBD1, against the DNA was made. TRBV21-1 is assigned pseudogene status. The CDR3 runs to 14 residues. The CDR3 here is CASWGRMSSYEQYF. In DNA form, the CDR3 reads TGTGCCAGCTGGGGGCGTATGAGCTCCTACGAGCAGTACTTC.